This TCR beta chain was observed in a study of early T cells in non-severe SARS-CoV-2 infection (dated by TCRdb to about 2021). Study-level background: TCR sequencing used bulk RNA from unsorted whole blood, so alpha and beta chains could not be paired. The paper's findings and limits, for the study overall: VDJdb matching was skewed toward anti-spike CD8 responses and likely underestimated virus-specific expansions, missing private and CD4 specificities.

This clonotype was picked up a small number of times. Its binding antigen is unknown. No base qualities exist here, and no much larger clone lies one base off it. A case-control design nested within a healthcare worker cohort in London, UK, was used, with weekly nasopharyngeal swab PCR tests and blood sampling performed. Between 23 and 31 March 2020, the week of the UK lockdown, healthcare workers were enrolled and then followed up weekly for as long as 16 weeks. The library came from 5' RACE. The reads were generated on a NextSeq 500. In the TCR library protocol, unique molecular identifiers were attached to individual cDNA molecules to correct for PCR bias and sequencing error. Both TCR alpha and beta chains were sequenced, and tight co-correlation was observed between alpha and beta sequence abundances in each sample. The authors processed their data as follows. V gene, J gene and CDR3 annotation of TCR sequences was performed with Decombinator V4. Expanded TCRs were defined as changing significantly between any two time points under a Poisson model with p below 0.0001. TCR abundances were normalised to the total number of TCRs sequenced per sample and expressed as counts per million. TRAV1-2 paired with TRAJ12, TRAJ20 or TRAJ33 defined MAIT TCRs, while TRAV10 paired with TRAJ18 defined iNKT TCRs. VDJdb, accessed on 1 November 2021, was searched for TCRs annotated for CMV, EBV and SARS-CoV-2, and TCRs annotated for more than one antigen were excluded. TCRdb applied fastp at Q25 and MiXCR to the public reads, then kept only in-frame beta chains. A single entry per CDR3 protein holds the most common genes and DNA from its merged rows. Here the V and J calls rest on TCRdb's processing, not on the authors' analysis. This sample lists approximately 83,000 distinct CDR3 sequences; about 14% were detected once. Jointly, the top ten make up approximately 11% of the sample.

The germline V gene specifies KGHSH as CDR1 and LQKENI as CDR2. The CDR3 measures 14 amino acids from cysteine to phenylalanine. The DNA shown is the 42-base CDR3, in frame from base 1. V loses 3 bases, J loses 6 bases, and the germline ends lie 12 bases apart. This TCR came from an adult who was a healthcare worker with PCR-confirmed SARS-CoV-2 infection or an uninfected control (not recorded which). Material for sequencing was whole blood. The V gene is TRBV18 and the J gene is TRBJ1-5; a confident D gene designation cannot be given. The nucleotides are TGTGCCAGCTCACCCCCCGGGATCGTTCAGCCCCAGCATTTT. Its protein reads: CASSPPGIVQPQHF.